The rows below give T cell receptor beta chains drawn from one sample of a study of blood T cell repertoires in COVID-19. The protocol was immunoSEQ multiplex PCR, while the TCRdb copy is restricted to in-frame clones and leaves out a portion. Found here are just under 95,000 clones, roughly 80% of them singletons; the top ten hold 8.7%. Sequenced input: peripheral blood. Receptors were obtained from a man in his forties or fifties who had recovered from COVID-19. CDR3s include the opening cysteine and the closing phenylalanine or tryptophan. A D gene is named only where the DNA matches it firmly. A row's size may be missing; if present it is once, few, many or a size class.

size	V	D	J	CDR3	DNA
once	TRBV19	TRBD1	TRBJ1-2	CASSTGWTGGAYGYTF	TGTGCCAGTAGTACGGGTTGGACAGGGGGCGCCTATGGCTACACCTTC
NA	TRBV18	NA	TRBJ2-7	CASSPDPEAEQYF	TGTGCCAGCTCACCCGACCCCGAGGCCGAGCAGTACTTC
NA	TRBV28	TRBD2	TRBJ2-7	CASSLYRTSGSVTYEQYF	TGTGCCAGCAGTTTATATAGGACTAGCGGGAGTGTAACGTACGAGCAGTACTTC
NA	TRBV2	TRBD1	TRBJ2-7	CASIGTGPASWYF	TGTGCCAGCATCGGGACAGGGCCTGCGTCATGGTACTTC
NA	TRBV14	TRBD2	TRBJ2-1	CASSQRVTSGRAYEQFF	TGTGCCAGCAGCCAAAGGGTCACTAGCGGGAGGGCCTATGAGCAGTTCTTC
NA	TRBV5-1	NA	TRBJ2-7	CASSLETAYEQYF	TGCGCCAGCAGCTTGGAGACAGCTTACGAGCAGTACTTC
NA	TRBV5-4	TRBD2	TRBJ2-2	CASRSLSGTSGSPNTGELFF	TGTGCCAGCAGGTCCCTATCCGGGACTAGCGGTTCCCCGAACACCGGGGAGCTGTTTTTT
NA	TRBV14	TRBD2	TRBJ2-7	CASSQEGLAGARLYEQYF	TGTGCCAGCAGCCAAGAGGGGCTAGCGGGAGCCCGACTCTACGAGCAGTACTTC
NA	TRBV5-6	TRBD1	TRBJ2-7	CASSEGTAREQYF	TGTGCCAGCAGCGAAGGGACAGCCCGCGAGCAGTACTTC
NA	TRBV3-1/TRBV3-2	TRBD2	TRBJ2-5	CASSQEIAGGQETQYF	TGTGCCAGCAGCCAAGAGATAGCGGGAGGACAAGAGACCCAGTACTTC
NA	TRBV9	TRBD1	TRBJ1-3	CASSVEGQGLAGNTIYF	TGTGCCAGCAGCGTAGAGGGACAGGGTTTAGCTGGAAACACCATATATTTT
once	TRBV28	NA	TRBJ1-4	CASSLDPHSLEKLFF	TGTGCCAGCAGTTTAGATCCCCACTCTCTCGAAAAACTGTTTTTT
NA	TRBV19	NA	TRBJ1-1	CASSIDREREAFF	TGTGCCAGTAGTATAGATCGGGAGAGAGAAGCTTTCTTT
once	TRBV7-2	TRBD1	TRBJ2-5	CASSLRQGAFVETQYF	TGTGCCAGCAGCTTGCGACAGGGGGCTTTCGTGGAGACCCAGTACTTC
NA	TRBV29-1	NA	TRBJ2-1	CSVERQYNEQFF	TGCAGCGTTGAGCGGCAGTACAATGAGCAGTTCTTC
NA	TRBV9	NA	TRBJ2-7	CASSVGGISYEQYF	TGTGCCAGCAGCGTAGGAGGGATATCCTACGAGCAGTACTTC
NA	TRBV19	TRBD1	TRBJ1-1	CASSTGQGFTEAFF	TGTGCCAGTAGTACAGGACAGGGATTCACTGAAGCTTTCTTT
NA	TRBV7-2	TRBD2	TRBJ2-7	CASSHQREGEQYF	TGTGCCAGCAGTCACCAGCGGGAGGGCGAGCAGTACTTC
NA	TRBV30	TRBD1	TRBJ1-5	CAWSPGTGGYQPQHF	TGTGCCTGGAGCCCGGGGACAGGGGGGTATCAGCCCCAGCATTTT
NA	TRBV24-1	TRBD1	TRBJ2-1	CATSDLGQGVNEQFF	TGTGCCACCAGTGATTTGGGCCAGGGGGTTAATGAGCAGTTCTTC
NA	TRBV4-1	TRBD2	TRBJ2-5	CASSQVEYLAGPEETQYF	TGCGCCAGCAGCCAAGTAGAATATCTAGCGGGGCCAGAGGAGACCCAGTACTTC
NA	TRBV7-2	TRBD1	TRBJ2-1	CASSTTGGRLNEQFF	TGTGCCAGCAGCACGACAGGGGGTCGCCTCAATGAGCAGTTCTTC
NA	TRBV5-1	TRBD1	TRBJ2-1	CASSLGGTGGYNEQFF	TGCGCCAGCAGCTTGGGTGGGACAGGGGGTTACAATGAGCAGTTCTTC
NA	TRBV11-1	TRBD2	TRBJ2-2	CASSRRLAGDTGELFF	TGTGCCAGCAGCCGAAGACTAGCGGGAGACACCGGGGAGCTGTTTTTT
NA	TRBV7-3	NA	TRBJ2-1	CASSSRGGVVDEQFF	TGTGCCAGCAGCTCTAGGGGTGGTGTAGTCGATGAGCAGTTCTTC
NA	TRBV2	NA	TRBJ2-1	CASIWAPVDEQFF	TGTGCCAGCATTTGGGCCCCGGTTGATGAGCAGTTCTTC
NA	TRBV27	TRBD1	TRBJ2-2	CASSPRQGGAGELFF	TGTGCCAGCAGTCCCAGACAGGGGGGAGCCGGGGAGCTGTTTTTT
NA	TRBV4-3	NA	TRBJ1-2	CASSQGPGQGYGYTF	TGCGCCAGCAGCCAAGGGCCAGGGCAAGGGTATGGTTACACCTTC
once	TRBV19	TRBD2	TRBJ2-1	CASSIGLVPSSYNEQFF	TGTGCCAGTAGTATCGGACTAGTGCCTAGCTCCTACAATGAGCAGTTCTTC
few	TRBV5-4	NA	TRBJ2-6	CASSLTGTGANVLTF	TGTGCCAGCAGCTTGACGGGGACTGGGGCCAACGTCCTGACTTTC
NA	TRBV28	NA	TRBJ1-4	CASRGSTTTNEKLFF	TGTGCCAGCAGGGGCAGCACAACAACTAATGAAAAACTGTTTTTT
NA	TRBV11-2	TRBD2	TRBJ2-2	CASSFLAGNTGELFF	TGTGCCAGCAGCTTTTTAGCGGGAAACACCGGGGAGCTGTTTTTT